The source of this T cell receptor (beta chain) is a study of OX40 agonist ivuxolimab in advanced cancers. Study context: Ivuxolimab, an agonistic anti-OX40 (CD134) antibody, was given to patients. In this trial design, patients received ivuxolimab intravenously at 0.01 to 10 mg/kg every 2 weeks.

Details on this clone: Its specificity is not known.

General study points: Expanded clones were, on average, more numerous among CD8+ T cells than CD4+.

Some clones are missing from TCRdb's copy, which holds only in-frame ones; the method was immunoSEQ multiplex PCR. The sample consists of about 22,000 clones, 70% to 90% of them appearing once. Blood sampling was done at baseline, cycle 4 day 1, and cycle 7 day 1. This sequence was found in an adult with an advanced solid tumor such as melanoma, head and neck, liver or kidney cancer. Source: CD4+ or CD8+ T cells sorted from blood, taken in a trial of the OX40 agonist ivuxolimab.

CDR3 amino acids: CASSVVSPSTEAFF. The DNA for the CDR3 is TGTGCCAGCAGCGTAGTAAGTCCCTCGACTGAAGCTTTCTTT. The chain carries TRBV9 and TRBJ1-1, with D unclear. CDR1 is SGDLS, CDR2 YYNGEE, per germline. CDR3 length: 14 amino acids. V was clipped by 0 bases and J by 5 bases, with 11 bases between them.